The 14 T cell receptor beta chains below all came from one sample that was sequenced in a study of blood T cell repertoires in COVID-19. The protocol was immunoSEQ multiplex PCR, while the TCRdb copy is restricted to in-frame clones and leaves out a portion. This table holds fewer than 250,000 clones, 88% found once. Sequenced input: PBMCs or T cells enriched from blood (not recorded which). The receptors originated from a woman in her 50s with acute COVID-19.

The chain joins TRBV9 to TRBJ2-2, with a weak D call TRBD1 (6 bases). The V and J ends lost 2 bases and 1 base respectively, with 9 bases between them. The germline V gene has CDR1 SGDLS and CDR2 YYNGEE. The CDR3 has 15 amino acids. The CDR3 bases are TGTGCCAGCAGCGTCTACAGGGAGAACACCGGGGAGCTGTTTTTT. Amino acids: CASSVYRENTGELFF.

The V gene is TRBV7-8, the J gene TRBJ2-1, with 10 bases fitting TRBD1. The CDR3 covers 16 residues. Germline trimming cut 5 bases from V and 5 bases from J; bases unmatched to any gene: 9. CDR1 is SGHVS, CDR2 FQNEAQ, per germline. The CDR3: CASSLPRGTGDNEQFF. The CDR3 DNA follows: TGTGCCAGCAGCCTACCACGAGGGACAGGGGACAATGAGCAGTTCTTC.

The chain is built from TRBV10-3 and TRBJ1-1; a possible D gene is TRBD1 (6 bases). Germline loops: CDR1 ENHRY, CDR2 SYGVKD. This CDR3 is built from 13 residues. With 6 bases removed from V and 1 base from J, the gap between germline ends came to 9 bases. CDR3 residues: CAISHRENTEAFF. As DNA, the CDR3 is TGTGCCATCAGCCACAGGGAGAACACTGAAGCTTTCTTT.

The chain uses TRBV7-9 and TRBJ2-7; TRBD2 matches 9 bases. Germline V gene data show CDR1 as SEHNR and CDR2 as FQNEAQ (reference sequence). V gave up 5 bases and J gave up 0 bases; unmatched junction bases: 2. The CDR3 spans 14 residues. Here the CDR3 reads CASSRTSASYEQYF. DNA for the CDR3: TGTGCCAGCAGCCGGACTAGCGCCTCCTACGAGCAGTACTTC.

This clone was counted only a few times. This sequence joins TRBV4-1 and TRBJ2-7; 14 bases align to TRBD2. This CDR3 comprises 14 residues. Germline CDR1 and CDR2: MGHRA and YSYEKL. J lost 6 bases, V lost 6 bases, and 4 bases had no gene match. For the CDR3, the DNA is TGCGCCAGCAGTCGACTAGCGGGAGGGGGCGAGCAGTACTTC. Its translation: CASSRLAGGGEQYF.

The V call is TRBV7-2, the J call TRBJ2-1; TRBD2 matches at 8 bases. The J segment lost 5 bases and the V segment lost 2 bases, leaving 11 bases of the junction unmatched. The CDR3 is 17 amino acids. CDR1 is SGHTA and CDR2 is FQGNSA in the germline V gene. The CDR3 reads CASSLWPPGLVDNEQFF. The CDR3 region has the DNA TGTGCCAGCAGCTTATGGCCCCCGGGACTAGTCGACAATGAGCAGTTCTTC.

The rearrangement joins TRBV5-1 to TRBJ2-7, with 11 bases that match TRBD1. Germline CDR1 and CDR2: SGHRS and YFSETQ. J gave up 8 bases and V 1 base, and 14 bases lay outside the gene matches. This CDR3 has 17 amino acids. The CDR3 region has the DNA TGCGCCAGCAGCTTGATATCGACCGGGACAGGGGGACATCAGCAGTACTTC. It translates to CASSLISTGTGGHQQYF. Supplemented by reference TRBV5-1 and TRBJ2-7, the full variable domain reads KAGVTQTPRYLIKTRGQQVTLSCSPISGHRSVSWYQQTPGQGLQFLFEYFSETQRNKGNFPGRFSGRQFSNSRSEMNVSTLELGDSALYLCASSLISTGTGGHQQYFGPGTRLTVT.

This clone appeared a single time. The chain recombines TRBV9 with TRBJ2-3, with 8 bases fitting TRBD2. From germline, CDR1 is SGDLS and CDR2 YYNGEE. The J segment lost 0 bases and the V segment lost 6 bases, leaving 3 bases of the junction unmatched. This CDR3 is 14 amino acids long. The CDR3 nucleotides read TGTGCCAGCAAGGCTAGCGGGAGCACAGATACGCAGTATTTT. Protein: CASKASGSTDTQYF.

The chain carries TRBV24-1 and TRBJ2-1; 8 bases line up with TRBD2. The CDR3 totals 16 residues. J was trimmed by 2 bases and V by 3 bases; bases with no gene match: 5. In germline, CDR1 is KGHDR, CDR2 SFDVKD. CDR3 nucleotides: TGTGCCACCAGTGATCCTCTAGCGGGTACCTACAATGAGCAGTTCTTC. Translation gives CATSDPLAGTYNEQFF.

V and J are TRBV5-5 and TRBJ2-1; D is possibly TRBD2 (6 bases). V was shortened by 0 bases and J by 8 bases, with 15 bases between the two germline ends. This CDR3 contains 15 residues. Germline V gene data show CDR1 as SGHKS and CDR2 as YYEKEE (reference sequence). The CDR3 DNA sequence: TGTGCCAGCAGCTTGGGTCCGGGACTTCAATATGAGCAGTTCTTC. Translation gives CASSLGPGLQYEQFF.

The CDR3 loop is CASSIGRGRGQFF. In DNA, the CDR3 is TGTGCCAGTAGTATAGGAAGGGGTCGAGGGCAGTTCTTC. The rearrangement uses TRBV19 and TRBJ2-1; perhaps TRBD1 as D (5 bases). V lost 1 base and J 12 bases, leaving 13 bases between the germline ends. The germline gives CDR1 LNHDA, CDR2 SQIVND (reference sequence). The length of the CDR3 is 13 residues.

This chain joins TRBV5-6 and TRBJ2-2; unclear D gene. CDR3 length: 13 amino acids. Trimming removed 5 bases from V and 6 bases from J, with 11 bases in between. Germline V gene sequence: CDR1 SGHDT, CDR2 YYEEEE. The CDR3 coding sequence is TGTGCCAGCAGTAAATGGGCGCCCGGGGAGCTGTTTTTT. This sequence encodes CASSKWAPGELFF. The entire variable domain, with the rest obtained from reference TRBV5-6 and TRBJ2-2, is as follows: DAGVTQSPTHLIKTRGQQVTLRCSPKSGHDTVSWYQQALGQGPQFIFQYYEEEERQRGNFPDRFSGHQFPNYSSELNVNALLLGDSALYLCASSKWAPGELFFGEGSRLTVL.

The chain recombines TRBV13 with TRBJ2-7, with 10 bases that match TRBD2. This CDR3 contains 14 residues. Germline loops: CDR1 PRHDT, CDR2 FYEKMQ (reference sequence). With 5 bases clipped from V and 7 bases from J, the junction kept 8 bases outside the gene matches. CDR3 in amino acids: CASSPPGLASEQYF. The DNA of the CDR3 is TGTGCCAGCAGCCCGCCGGGACTAGCGAGTGAGCAGTACTTC.

This sequence joins TRBV2 and TRBJ2-2, with TRBD1 as a possible D gene (5 bases). V was pared by 0 bases and J by 6 bases, with 26 bases between. In germline, CDR1 is SNHLY, CDR2 FYNNEI. CDR3 length: 20 amino acids. In nucleotides, the CDR3 is TGTGCCAGCAGTGAAGCGCCCCCCGGGTTAGGGTTTGTAGGGGCCGGGGAGCTGTTTTTT. Translating it yields CASSEAPPGLGFVGAGELFF. Based on the CDR3 plus reference TRBV2 and TRBJ2-2, the full variable domain is EPEVTQTPSHQVTQMGQEVILRCVPISNHLYFYWYRQILGQKVEFLVSFYNNEISEKSEIFDDQFSVERPDGSNFTLKIRSTKLEDSAMYFCASSEAPPGLGFVGAGELFFGEGSRLTVL.